This T cell receptor (beta chain) was recorded in a study of CD8+ T cells in alopecia areata (dated by TCRdb to the late 2010s). Describing the broader study: Treated patients were enrolled in an open-label pilot trial of oral tofacitinib, 5 to 10 mg twice daily, for moderate-to-severe alopecia areata. RNA was obtained with the PAXgene miRNA kit for fixed scalp, the miRNeasy kit for PBMCs, and the RNeasy kit for mouse skin. Amplification of TCRbeta CDR3 regions was done by immunoSEQ multiplex PCR using 35 Vbeta forward primers and 13 Jbeta reverse primers. Tofacitinib was given for 6 to 18 months, followed by 6 months of follow-up off drug to assess delayed response and recurrence. In both human patients and the C3H/HeJ mouse model, the study applied high-throughput TCRbeta sequencing to look at T cell clonal expansion in alopecia areata. In humans, TCRbeta sequencing was performed on scalp tissue and on sorted CD4+ and CD8+ peripheral blood T cells from healthy controls and from patients with patchy or totalis/universalis alopecia areata. Tofacitinib-treated patients had biopsies at baseline and at 4 and 24 weeks of treatment, with a later scalp biopsy in several patients. The SALT score, which quantifies the percentage of affected scalp surface area, was used to measure disease severity in treated patients. Scalp clonality was compared across normal scalp (n=4), patchy alopecia areata scalp (n=8), and alopecia totalis/universalis scalp (n=8). What the work shows at the level of the full study, not this receptor alone: Because the treated cohort was small and included a single nonresponder, larger studies are needed to assess links between baseline CD8+ expansion and response. Shared TCR sequences between patients were less evident than in mice, which may be partly attributable to HLA diversity in the patient population. Scalp TCR repertoire analysis is complicated because resident alphabeta T cells in normal human skin are also sequenced, whereas mouse skin is dominated by gammadelta T cells. Higher clonality and more expanded CD8+ clones were observed in lesional scalp than in normal scalp, particularly in alopecia totalis/universalis, a finding suggestive of antigenic drive. Tofacitinib significantly decreased scalp clonality and the number of expanded CD8+ clones among the top 100 scalp clones. Many expanded lesional clones persisted in scalp and blood during tofacitinib treatment, which may partly explain relapse after stopping treatment.

CDR1 and CDR2 (SQVTM, ANQGSEA) derive from the germline V gene. The CDR3, from cysteine to phenylalanine, totals 12 residues. CDR3 DNA is the only sequence kept; it has 36 bases, read in frame from the first base. V loses 7 bases, J loses 3 bases, and the germline ends lie 12 bases apart. This clone has a handful of counts. Its antigen target is currently unknown. The sample holds no much larger clone one base away, and base qualities are not on file. Library preparation was by the immunoSEQ multiplex PCR assay. For TCR sequencing, RNA was extracted from every sample and reverse transcribed into cDNA to serve as template. First-strand cDNA was synthesized using SuperScript III with a 2:1 mix of oligo-dT and random hexamers. Amplification bias was assessed with a synthetic immune receptor repertoire, and residual bias was removed computationally. In the source study's methods: Raw reads were preprocessed for error removal, and CDR3 was defined according to IMGT conventions as running from the conserved cysteine to phenylalanine. Clonality was calculated as 1 minus Shannon entropy normalized by log2 of the number of productive unique TCRs. Whether each scalp clone was CD4 or CD8 was inferred by checking scalp TCRbeta sequences against the CD4 and CD8 repertoires from sorted blood. The clones in this table, taken by TCRdb from immuneACCESS, are in-frame only. Not every clone is retained; where verified, under half of the shortfall comes from an unresolved V gene, and the cause of the rest is unknown. The V and J calls and clone size were taken over from that table, and D and trimming were inferred from the DNA. This sample is represented by more than 200,000 clones; just over 65% of them were singletons. The leading ten clones occupy roughly 1.2% of the sample.

Sample treatment or condition, as interpreted from the label and publication: oral pan-JAK inhibitor, 5-10 mg twice daily. From alopecia areata patients, peripheral blood was collected along with lesional scalp punch biopsies. PBMCs were isolated by density centrifugation and stained for CD3, CD4 and CD8, and CD4+ and CD8+ T cells were sorted on a FACSAria. The sequence came from a human donor with alopecia areata. Here the chain combines TRBV29-1 and TRBJ1-2; there is no confident call for the D gene. Material: CD4+ T cells sorted from blood, obtained at approximately week 42, from a patient treated with tofacitinib. The CDR3 corresponds to CSARRQDYGYTF. The DNA sequence follows: TGCAGCGCTAGAAGGCAGGACTATGGCTACACCTTC.